The 11 T cell receptor beta chains given below trace back to one sample, sequenced in a study of shared clonotypes between healthy human individuals. Measured with immunoSEQ multiplex PCR; TCRdb has only the in-frame clones, and not every one. The sample lists about 1 million clones, 65% to 75% occurring once. Source material: memory CD4+ T cells sorted from blood. Subset: CD45RA-negative fraction. The receptors stem from a young man in good health.

Of note for this clone: The identical CDR3 is also encoded by other nucleotide sequences in the sample. The chain joins TRBV19 to TRBJ2-5; D not certain. The CDR3 has 12 amino acids. The germline CDR1 and CDR2 sequences are LNHDA and SQIVND (reference sequence). The germline V and J ends were trimmed by 3 bases and 4 bases, with 6 bases remaining between them. The CDR3 here is CASSIAGETQYF. CDR3 in DNA: TGTGCCAGTAGTATCGCCGGAGAGACCCAGTACTTC.

The J gene is TRBJ2-3, the V gene TRBV27; D is uncertain. Germline V gene lookup returns CDR1 MNHEY and CDR2 SMNVEV (reference sequence). With 1 base removed from V and 2 bases from J, the gap between germline ends came to 7 bases. The CDR3 sequence is 14 residues long. CDR3 loop: CASSLFVNTDTQYF. The DNA of the CDR3 is TGTGCCAGCAGTTTATTTGTCAACACAGATACGCAGTATTTT.

This clone occurred many times. This rearrangement joins TRBV5-4 to TRBJ2-3; 8 positions match TRBD1. V dropped 0 bases and J dropped 3; count of bases not matched to a gene: 6. The CDR3 is made up of 16 amino acids. CDR1 is SGHNT and CDR2 is YYREEE in the germline V gene (reference sequence). CDR3 in amino acids: CASSLGTGRRTDTQYF. The CDR3, as DNA: TGTGCCAGCAGCTTGGGGACAGGGAGGAGGACAGATACGCAGTATTTT.

This clone was recorded once. The V gene is TRBV28, the J gene TRBJ2-2; weak D call: TRBD1 (6 bases). CDR1 is MDHEN, CDR2 SYDVKM, per germline. Trimming pared 4 bases from V and 5 bases from J, leaving 11 bases between. The CDR3 length is 14 residues. CDR3 sequence: CASSSQGLTGELFF. DNA for the CDR3: TGTGCCAGCAGTTCTCAGGGGCTAACCGGGGAGCTGTTTTTT.

J is TRBJ1-4 and V is TRBV2, with 8 bases that match TRBD1. Trimming took 6 bases from V and 2 from J; bases not matched to a gene: 5. The germline CDR1 and CDR2 sequences are SNHLY and FYNNEI. CDR3 length: 15 residues. The CDR3 region has the DNA TGTGCCAGCAGCCTAAACAGGGGGACTAATGAAAAACTGTTTTTT. This translates into CASSLNRGTNEKLFF.

The gene calls are TRBV7-8 and TRBJ2-6, with D possibly being TRBD1 (6 bases). Germline V lookup: CDR1 SGHVS, CDR2 FQNEAQ. Trimming took off 5 bases at V and 2 bases at J, with 13 bases between the two ends. The CDR3 loop spans 16 amino acids. CDR3 protein: CASSPKQGTGANVLTF. CDR3 in DNA: TGTGCCAGCAGCCCCAAACAGGGCACTGGGGCCAACGTCCTGACTTTC.

The sample holds a few counts of this clone. The chain links TRBV30 to TRBJ1-1; possible D gene TRBD1, 6 bases. The germline gives CDR1 GTSNPN, CDR2 SVGIG (reference sequence). This CDR3 has 10 amino acids. Trimming cost V 2 bases and J 12 bases, with 10 bases left between them. The CDR3 region has the DNA TGTGCCTGGAGTCGTACAGGGACTTTCTTT. Translated, it gives CAWSRTGTFF. Full variable domain (missing parts from reference TRBV30 and TRBJ1-1): SQTIHQWPATLVQPVGSPLSLECTVEGTSNPNLYWYRQAAGRGLQLLFYSVGIGQISSEVPQNLSASRPQDRQFILSSKKLLLSDSGFYLCAWSRTGTFFGQGTRLTVV.

The rearrangement links TRBV10-1 to TRBJ2-2, with D tentatively TRBD1 (5 bases). V was cut by 4 bases and J by 5 bases, with 14 bases left in between. The CDR3 consists of 15 residues. CDR1 WNHNN and CDR2 SYGVQD come from the germline V gene (reference sequence). For the CDR3, the DNA is TGCGCCAGCAGTGGTGCAGGGTTAGGGACCGGGGAGCTGTTTTTT. Translation gives CASSGAGLGTGELFF.

The J gene is TRBJ1-6, the V gene TRBV19; D is unclear. This CDR3 has 13 residues. Trimming pared 6 bases from V and 7 bases from J, leaving 10 bases between. Germline V gene sequence: CDR1 LNHDA, CDR2 SQIVND (reference sequence). The CDR3 here is CASRSKDNSPLHF. CDR3 DNA: TGTGCCAGTAGGTCAAAGGACAATTCACCCCTCCACTTT. The variable domain in full, completed from reference TRBV19 and TRBJ1-6, reads DGGITQSPKYLFRKEGQNVTLSCEQNLNHDAMYWYRQDPGQGLRLIYYSQIVNDFQKGDIAEGYSVSREKKESFPLTVTSAQKNPTAFYLCASRSKDNSPLHFGNGTRLTVT.

The V and J genes are TRBV14 and TRBJ2-3, with TRBD2 identical over 10 bases. Per the germline V gene, CDR1 is SGHDN and CDR2 is FVKESK. Unmatched junction bases numbered 4, after V lost 1 base and J lost 3 bases. The CDR3 runs 16 residues. CDR3 sequence: CASSQGSSGGTDTQYF. The CDR3 DNA sequence: TGTGCCAGCAGCCAAGGATCTAGCGGGGGAACAGATACGCAGTATTTT. Using reference TRBV14 and TRBJ2-3 for the parts outside the CDR3, the full variable domain is EAGVTQFPSHSVIEKGQTVTLRCDPISGHDNLYWYRRVMGKEIKFLLHFVKESKQDESGMPNNRFLAERTGGTYSTLKVQPAELEDSGVYFCASSQGSSGGTDTQYFGPGTRLTVL.

The chain uses TRBV28 and TRBJ1-2; possible D gene TRBD1, 6 bases. Trimming left V 6 bases short and J 1 base short, with 12 bases between. Per the germline V gene, CDR1 is MDHEN and CDR2 is SYDVKM. The CDR3 spans 14 residues. CDR3 in DNA: TGTGCCAGCAGGCTCAAGGGGGTTAACTATGGCTACACCTTC. Translated, it gives CASRLKGVNYGYTF.